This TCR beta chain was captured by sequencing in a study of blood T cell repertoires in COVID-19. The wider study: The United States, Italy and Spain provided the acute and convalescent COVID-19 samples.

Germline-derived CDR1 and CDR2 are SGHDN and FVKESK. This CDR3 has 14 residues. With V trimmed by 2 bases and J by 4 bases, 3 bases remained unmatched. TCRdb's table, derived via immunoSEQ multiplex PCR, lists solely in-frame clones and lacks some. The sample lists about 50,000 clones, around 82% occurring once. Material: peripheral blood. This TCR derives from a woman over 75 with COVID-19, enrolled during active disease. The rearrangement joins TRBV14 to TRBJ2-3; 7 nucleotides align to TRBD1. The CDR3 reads CASSQRQGADTQYF. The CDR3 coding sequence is TGTGCCAGCAGCCAAAGGCAGGGGGCAGATACGCAGTATTTT.